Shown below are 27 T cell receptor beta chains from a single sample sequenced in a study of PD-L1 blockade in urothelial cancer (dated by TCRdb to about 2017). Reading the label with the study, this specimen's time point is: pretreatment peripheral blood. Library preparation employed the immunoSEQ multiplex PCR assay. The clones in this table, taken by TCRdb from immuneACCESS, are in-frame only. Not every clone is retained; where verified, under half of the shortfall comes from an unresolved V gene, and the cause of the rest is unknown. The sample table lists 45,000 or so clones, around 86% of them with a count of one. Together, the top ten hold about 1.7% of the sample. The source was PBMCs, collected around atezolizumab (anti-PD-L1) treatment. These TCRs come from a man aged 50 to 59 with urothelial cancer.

The CDR3, as DNA: TGCGCCAGCAGCTTGCGTAGCTCTGGGGCCAACGTCCTGACTTTC. Its translation is CASSLRSSGANVLTF. The rearrangement links TRBV5-1 to TRBJ2-6, with D unclear. Deletions cut 1 base from V and 0 bases from J, with 5 bases between. There are 15 residues in the CDR3. The germline V gene encodes CDR1 SGHRS and CDR2 YFSETQ. Looking up the rest from reference TRBV5-1 and TRBJ2-6 gives the full variable domain: KAGVTQTPRYLIKTRGQQVTLSCSPISGHRSVSWYQQTPGQGLQFLFEYFSETQRNKGNFPGRFSGRQFSNSRSEMNVSTLELGDSALYLCASSLRSSGANVLTFGAGSRLTVL.

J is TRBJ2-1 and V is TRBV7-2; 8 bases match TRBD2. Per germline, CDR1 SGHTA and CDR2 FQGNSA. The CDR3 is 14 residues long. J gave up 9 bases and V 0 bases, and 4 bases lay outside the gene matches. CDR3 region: CASSLARGATEQFF. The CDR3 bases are TGTGCCAGCAGCTTAGCGCGGGGGGCCACTGAGCAGTTCTTC.

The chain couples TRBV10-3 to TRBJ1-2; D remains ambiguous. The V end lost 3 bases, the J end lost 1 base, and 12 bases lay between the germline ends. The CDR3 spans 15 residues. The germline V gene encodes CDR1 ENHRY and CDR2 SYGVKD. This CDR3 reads CAISDPGRLNYGYTF. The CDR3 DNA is TGTGCCATCAGTGACCCAGGCCGCCTTAACTATGGCTACACCTTC.

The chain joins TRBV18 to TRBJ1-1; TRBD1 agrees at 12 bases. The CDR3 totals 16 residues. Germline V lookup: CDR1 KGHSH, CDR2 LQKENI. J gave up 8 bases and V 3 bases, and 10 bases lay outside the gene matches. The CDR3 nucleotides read TGTGCCAGCTCACCCGTTGGGACAGGGGGCCCCTCGGAAGCTTTCTTT. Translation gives CASSPVGTGGPSEAFF.

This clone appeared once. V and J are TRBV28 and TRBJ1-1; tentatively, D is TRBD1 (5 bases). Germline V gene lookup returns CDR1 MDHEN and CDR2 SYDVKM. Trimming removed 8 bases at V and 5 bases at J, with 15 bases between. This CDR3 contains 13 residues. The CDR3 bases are TGTGCCAGCTGGGCGGGGGGGGGTACTGAAGCTTTCTTT. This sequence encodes CASWAGGGTEAFF.

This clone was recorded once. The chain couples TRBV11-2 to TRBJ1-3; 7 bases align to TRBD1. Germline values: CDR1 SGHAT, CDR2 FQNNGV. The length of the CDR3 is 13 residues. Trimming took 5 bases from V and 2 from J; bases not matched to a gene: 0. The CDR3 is CASSQGAGNTIYF. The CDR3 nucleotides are TGTGCCAGCAGCCAGGGGGCTGGAAACACCATATATTTT.

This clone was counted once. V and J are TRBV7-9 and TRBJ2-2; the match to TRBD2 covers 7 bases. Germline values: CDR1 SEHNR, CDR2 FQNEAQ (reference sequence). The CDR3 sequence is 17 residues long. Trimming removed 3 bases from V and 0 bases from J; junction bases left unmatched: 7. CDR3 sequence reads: CASSFGLVWANTGELFF. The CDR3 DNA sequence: TGTGCCAGCAGCTTCGGACTAGTATGGGCGAACACCGGGGAGCTGTTTTTT. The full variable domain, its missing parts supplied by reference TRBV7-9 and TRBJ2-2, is DTGVSQNPRHKITKRGQNVTFRCDPISEHNRLYWYRQTLGQGPEFLTYFQNEAQLEKSRLLSDRFSAERPKGSFSTLEIQRTEQGDSAMYLCASSFGLVWANTGELFFGEGSRLTVL.

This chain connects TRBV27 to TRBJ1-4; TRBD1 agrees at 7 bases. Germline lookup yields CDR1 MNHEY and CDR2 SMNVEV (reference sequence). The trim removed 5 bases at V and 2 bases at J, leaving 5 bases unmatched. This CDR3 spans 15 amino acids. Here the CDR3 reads CASSDRVATNEKLFF. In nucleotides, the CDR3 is TGTGCCAGCAGTGACAGGGTGGCGACTAATGAAAAACTGTTTTTT.

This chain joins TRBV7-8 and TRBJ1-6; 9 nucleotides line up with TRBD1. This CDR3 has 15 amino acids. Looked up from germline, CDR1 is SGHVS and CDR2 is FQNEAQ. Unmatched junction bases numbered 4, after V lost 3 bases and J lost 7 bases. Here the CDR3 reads CASSFGGQGNSPLHF. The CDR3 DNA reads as TGTGCCAGCAGCTTTGGAGGACAGGGGAATTCACCCCTCCACTTT.

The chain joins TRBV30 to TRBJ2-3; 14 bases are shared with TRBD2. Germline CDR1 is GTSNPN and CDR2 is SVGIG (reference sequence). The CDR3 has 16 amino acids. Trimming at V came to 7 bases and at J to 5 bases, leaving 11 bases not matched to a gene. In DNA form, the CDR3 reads TGTGCCTCCAACCCGGGACTAGCGGGAGTTATAGATACGCAGTATTTT. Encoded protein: CASNPGLAGVIDTQYF.

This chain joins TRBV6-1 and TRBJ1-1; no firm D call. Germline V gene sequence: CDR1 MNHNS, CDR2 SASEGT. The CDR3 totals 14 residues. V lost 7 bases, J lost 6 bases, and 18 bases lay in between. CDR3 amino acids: CASNKIGGRPEAFF. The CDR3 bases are TGTGCCAGCAATAAGATAGGCGGGAGACCTGAAGCTTTCTTT.

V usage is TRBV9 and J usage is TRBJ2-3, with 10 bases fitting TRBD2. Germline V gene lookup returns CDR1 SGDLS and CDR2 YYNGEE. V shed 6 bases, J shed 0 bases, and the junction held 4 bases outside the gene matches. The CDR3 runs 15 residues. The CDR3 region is CASTVTSGSTDTQYF. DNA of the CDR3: TGTGCCAGCACCGTGACTAGCGGGAGCACAGATACGCAGTATTTT. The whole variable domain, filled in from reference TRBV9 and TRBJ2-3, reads DSGVTQTPKHLITATGQRVTLRCSPRSGDLSVYWYQQSLDQGLQFLIQYYNGEERAKGNILERFSAQQFPDLHSELNLSSLELGDSALYFCASTVTSGSTDTQYFGPGTRLTVL.

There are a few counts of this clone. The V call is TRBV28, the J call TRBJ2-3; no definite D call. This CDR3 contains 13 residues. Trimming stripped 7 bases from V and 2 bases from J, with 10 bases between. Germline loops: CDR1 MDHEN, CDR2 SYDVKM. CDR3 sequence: CASTYSATDTQYF. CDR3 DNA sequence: TGTGCCAGCACGTACAGTGCCACAGATACGCAGTATTTT.

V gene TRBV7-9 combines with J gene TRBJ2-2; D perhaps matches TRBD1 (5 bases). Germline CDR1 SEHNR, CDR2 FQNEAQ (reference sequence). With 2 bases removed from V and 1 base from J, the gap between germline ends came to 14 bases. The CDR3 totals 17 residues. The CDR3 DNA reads TGTGCCAGCAGCTTATATAGGGCAGGGAAGAACACCGGGGAGCTGTTTTTT. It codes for CASSLYRAGKNTGELFF.

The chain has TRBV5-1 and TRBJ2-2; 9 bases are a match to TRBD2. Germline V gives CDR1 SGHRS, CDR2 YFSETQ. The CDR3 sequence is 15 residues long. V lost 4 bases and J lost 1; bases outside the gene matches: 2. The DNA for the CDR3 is TGCGCCAGCAGCCATAGCGGGGGGAACACCGGGGAGCTGTTTTTT. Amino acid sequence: CASSHSGGNTGELFF. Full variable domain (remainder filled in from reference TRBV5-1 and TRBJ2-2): KAGVTQTPRYLIKTRGQQVTLSCSPISGHRSVSWYQQTPGQGLQFLFEYFSETQRNKGNFPGRFSGRQFSNSRSEMNVSTLELGDSALYLCASSHSGGNTGELFFGEGSRLTVL.

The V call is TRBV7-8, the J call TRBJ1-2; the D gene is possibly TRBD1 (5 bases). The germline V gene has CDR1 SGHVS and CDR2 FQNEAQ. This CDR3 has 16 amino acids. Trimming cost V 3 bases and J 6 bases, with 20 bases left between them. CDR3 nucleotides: TGTGCCAGCAGCTTGCAACCATCCGGCAGGGTAGATGGCTACACCTTC. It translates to CASSLQPSGRVDGYTF.

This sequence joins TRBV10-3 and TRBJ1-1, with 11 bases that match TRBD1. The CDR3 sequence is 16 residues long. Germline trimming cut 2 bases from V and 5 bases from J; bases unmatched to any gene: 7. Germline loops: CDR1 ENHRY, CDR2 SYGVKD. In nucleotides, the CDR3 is TGTGCCATCAGTGAGCTTGGGACAGGGGGAGAGACTGAAGCTTTCTTT. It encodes CAISELGTGGETEAFF.

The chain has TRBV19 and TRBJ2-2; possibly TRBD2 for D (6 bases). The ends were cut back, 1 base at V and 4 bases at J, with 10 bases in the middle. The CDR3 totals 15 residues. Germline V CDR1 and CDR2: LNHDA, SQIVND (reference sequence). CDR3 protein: CASSIGAGSTGELFF. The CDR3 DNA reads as TGTGCCAGTAGTATAGGGGCCGGGAGCACCGGGGAGCTGTTTTTT.

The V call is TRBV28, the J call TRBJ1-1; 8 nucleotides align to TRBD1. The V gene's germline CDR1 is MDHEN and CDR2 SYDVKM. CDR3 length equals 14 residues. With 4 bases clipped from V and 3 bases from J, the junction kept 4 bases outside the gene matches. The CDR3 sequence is CASSSAGGHTEAFF. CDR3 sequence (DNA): TGTGCCAGCAGTTCCGCAGGGGGCCACACTGAAGCTTTCTTT.

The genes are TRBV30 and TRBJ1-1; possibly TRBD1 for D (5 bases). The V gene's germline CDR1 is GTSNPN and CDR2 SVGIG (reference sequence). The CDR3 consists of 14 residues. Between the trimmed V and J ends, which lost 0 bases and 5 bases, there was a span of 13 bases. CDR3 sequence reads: CAWSVDGGETEAFF. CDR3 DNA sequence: TGTGCCTGGAGTGTAGATGGAGGGGAAACTGAAGCTTTCTTT.

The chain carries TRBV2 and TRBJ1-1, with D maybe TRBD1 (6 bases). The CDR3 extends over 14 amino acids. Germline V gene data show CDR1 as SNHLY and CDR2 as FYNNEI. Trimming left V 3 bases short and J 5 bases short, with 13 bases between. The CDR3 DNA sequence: TGTGCCAGCAGTGAGGGGGGGCGGCGGACTGAAGCTTTCTTT. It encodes CASSEGGRRTEAFF.

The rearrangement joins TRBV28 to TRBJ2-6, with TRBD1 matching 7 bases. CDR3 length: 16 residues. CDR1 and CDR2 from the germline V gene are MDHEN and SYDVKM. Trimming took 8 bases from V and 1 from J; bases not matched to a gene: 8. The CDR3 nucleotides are TGTGCCAGCCGCCGACAGGGTGGGTCTGGGGCCAACGTCCTGACTTTC. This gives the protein CASRRQGGSGANVLTF.

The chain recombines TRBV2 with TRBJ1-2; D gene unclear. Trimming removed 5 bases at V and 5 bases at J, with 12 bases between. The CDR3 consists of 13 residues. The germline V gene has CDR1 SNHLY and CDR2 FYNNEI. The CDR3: CASSNTVIYGYTF. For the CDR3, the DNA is TGTGCCAGCAGTAACACAGTGATATATGGCTACACCTTC.

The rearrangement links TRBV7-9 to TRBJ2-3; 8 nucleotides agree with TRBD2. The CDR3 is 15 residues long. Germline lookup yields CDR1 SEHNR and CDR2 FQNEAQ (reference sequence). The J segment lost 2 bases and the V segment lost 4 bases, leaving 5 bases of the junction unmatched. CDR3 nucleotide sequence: TGTGCCAGCAGCTGGACGGGGGGGTACACAGATACGCAGTATTTT. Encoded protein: CASSWTGGYTDTQYF.

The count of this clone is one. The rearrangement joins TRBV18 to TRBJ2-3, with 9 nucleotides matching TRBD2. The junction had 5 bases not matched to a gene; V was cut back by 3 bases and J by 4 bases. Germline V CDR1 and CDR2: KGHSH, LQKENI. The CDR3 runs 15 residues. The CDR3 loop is CASSPGGRAPDTQYF. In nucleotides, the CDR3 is TGTGCCAGCTCACCGGGCGGGAGGGCCCCAGATACGCAGTATTTT.

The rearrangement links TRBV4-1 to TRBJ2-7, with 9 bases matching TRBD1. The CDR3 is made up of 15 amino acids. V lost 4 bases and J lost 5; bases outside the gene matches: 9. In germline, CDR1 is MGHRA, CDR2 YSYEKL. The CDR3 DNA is TGCGCCAGCAGCCTTTATACAGGGGGCAGCGACGAGCAGTACTTC. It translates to CASSLYTGGSDEQYF.

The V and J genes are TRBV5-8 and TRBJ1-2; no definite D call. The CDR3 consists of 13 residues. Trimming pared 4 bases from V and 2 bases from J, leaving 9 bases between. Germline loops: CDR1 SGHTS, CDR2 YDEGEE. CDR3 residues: CASSRLINYGYTF. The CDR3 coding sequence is TGTGCCAGCAGCCGACTGATAAACTATGGCTACACCTTC.